The 12 T cell receptor beta chains below were found in one sample sequenced in a study of Ad26.COV2.S vaccination and SARS-CoV-2 variants. Treatment denoted: around 19 received Ad26.COV2.S at low or high dose, single or two shots; 5 received placebo; per-sample allocation not given. It was on day 63 after the first vaccine or placebo injection that samples were taken. Assay: immunoSEQ multiplex PCR; the TCRdb copy retains only in-frame clones and omits some. The sample gives hundreds of thousands of clones, roughly four fifths of which show up once; almost 7.5% is in the top ten. The sample was peripheral blood, taken in a trial of Ad26.COV2.S vaccine versus placebo. The source of these receptors is a person aged 18 to 65 who received the Ad26.COV2.S COVID-19 vaccine or a placebo.

This chain uses TRBV11-3 with TRBJ1-6; 9 bases are shared with TRBD1. V was clipped by 3 bases and J by 7 bases; unmatched bases: 1. CDR3 size: 14 residues. Germline lookup yields CDR1 SGHNT and CDR2 YENEEA. The CDR3 sequence: CASSLGTGNSPLHF. The CDR3 region has the DNA TGTGCCAGCAGCTTGGGGACAGGGAATTCACCCCTCCACTTT.

This clone was seen more than once but under ten times. The chain recombines TRBV6-2 or TRBV6-3 with TRBJ2-1, with D unresolved. Between the trimmed V and J ends, which lost 6 bases and 0 bases, there was a span of 12 bases. The CDR3 runs 15 residues. Germline lookup yields CDR1 MNHEY and CDR2 SVGEGT. The CDR3 reads CASSFRAFSYNEQFF. CDR3 coding DNA: TGTGCCAGCAGCTTTAGGGCCTTCTCCTACAATGAGCAGTTCTTC.

CDR3 DNA: TGTGCCAGCAGCAAGACAGGGGTTGGAGAAAAACTGTTTTTT. Protein product: CASSKTGVGEKLFF. The chain carries TRBV14 and TRBJ1-4; 8 bases are a match to TRBD1. The V segment lost 5 bases and the J segment 8 bases; nucleotides outside the gene matches: 7. The CDR3 has 14 residues. CDR1 and CDR2 from the germline V gene are SGHDN and FVKESK.

This clone was observed a handful of times. The chain is built from TRBV4-1 and TRBJ1-5; 7 bases are a match to TRBD1. The CDR3 loop spans 18 amino acids. Germline-derived CDR1 and CDR2 are MGHRA and YSYEKL. V lost 1 base and J lost 3; bases outside the gene matches: 12. CDR3 in DNA: TGCGCCAGCAGCCAAGTCGGGCAGGGGGGAGCCTACAATCAGCCCCAGCATTTT. Translated: CASSQVGQGGAYNQPQHF.

The chain carries TRBV7-2 and TRBJ2-5; a weak D match, TRBD2 (6 bases). Germline V gene lookup returns CDR1 SGHTA and CDR2 FQGNSA. With 3 bases removed from V and 0 bases from J, the gap between germline ends came to 8 bases. The CDR3 has 14 residues. CDR3 nucleotide sequence: TGTGCCAGCAGCTTCGGCGGGAACCAAGAGACCCAGTACTTC. It translates to CASSFGGNQETQYF.

In DNA form, the CDR3 reads TGTGCCAGCAGCCAAGGACGAAGGGGGAGGGGTTCCTACAATGAGCAGTTCTTC. Translating gives CASSQGRRGRGSYNEQFF. The chain joins TRBV3-1 (or the pseudogene TRBV3-2) to TRBJ2-1, with D possibly matching TRBD2 (7 bases). The V gene lost 1 base and the J gene lost 1 base, with 17 bases spanning the gap. This CDR3 comprises 18 residues. Germline V gives CDR1 LGHDT, CDR2 YNNKEL (reference sequence).

This rearrangement joins TRBV18 to TRBJ1-1; 8 bases agree with TRBD1. Trimming removed 3 bases from V and 7 bases from J; junction bases left unmatched: 4. The CDR3 length is 13 residues. The germline V gene encodes CDR1 KGHSH and CDR2 LQKENI. CDR3 region: CASSPWTGLEAFF. CDR3 nucleotides: TGTGCCAGCTCACCGTGGACAGGGCTTGAAGCTTTCTTT. Together with reference TRBV18 and TRBJ1-1, the CDR3 gives the full variable domain: NAGVMQNPRHLVRRRGQEARLRCSPMKGHSHVYWYRQLPEEGLKFMVYLQKENIIDESGMPKERFSAEFPKEGPSILRIQQVVRGDSAAYFCASSPWTGLEAFFGQGTRLTVV.

The rearrangement uses TRBV11-2 and TRBJ2-7, with 10 positions matching TRBD2. The CDR3 totals 16 residues. Per germline, CDR1 SGHAT and CDR2 FQNNGV. The ends lost 5 bases at V and 1 base at J; junction bases unmatched: 8. As DNA, the CDR3 is TGTGCCAGCAGCCGTAAGGGACTAGCGATTTCCTACGAGCAGTACTTC. It translates to CASSRKGLAISYEQYF. The entire variable domain, with the rest obtained from reference TRBV11-2 and TRBJ2-7, is as follows: EAGVAQSPRYKIIEKRQSVAFWCNPISGHATLYWYQQILGQGPKLLIQFQNNGVVDDSQLPKDRFSAERLKGVDSTLKIQPAKLEDSAVYLCASSRKGLAISYEQYFGPGTRLTVT.

The gene calls are TRBV5-4 and TRBJ2-7; a weak D match, TRBD1 (5 bases). V lost 4 bases, J lost 3 bases, and 11 bases lay in between. Germline assignment: CDR1 SGHNT and CDR2 YYREEE (reference sequence). The CDR3 is 13 residues long. For the CDR3, the DNA is TGTGCCAGCAGCCCCCAGCAGGGCTACGAGCAGTACTTC. It is translated as CASSPQQGYEQYF.

This chain joins TRBV7-9 and TRBJ1-4; no reliable D call. V gave up 2 bases and J gave up 0 bases, with 16 bases separating them. Germline lookup yields CDR1 SEHNR and CDR2 FQNEAQ (reference sequence). This CDR3 is 18 amino acids long. The CDR3 DNA reads TGTGCCAGCAGCTTACCCTTTGCGTGGGTTGCAACTAATGAAAAACTGTTTTTT. Protein product: CASSLPFAWVATNEKLFF.

This rearrangement joins TRBV12-5 to TRBJ1-6, with a tentative D call TRBD1 (6 bases). Deletions cut 6 bases from V and 7 bases from J, with 13 bases between. The germline gives CDR1 LGHNT, CDR2 FRNRAP. The CDR3 is 14 residues long. The CDR3 sequence: CASGPGQVNSPLHF. Written as DNA, the CDR3 is TGTGCTAGTGGCCCGGGACAAGTAAATTCACCCCTCCACTTT.

The V call is TRBV7-2, the J call TRBJ1-1; no reliable D call. V lost 5 bases, J lost 6 bases, and 10 bases lay in between. CDR3 size: 12 residues. Germline V CDR1 and CDR2: SGHTA, FQGNSA. CDR3 sequence (DNA): TGTGCCAGCAGCCCGACCTTCTCTGAAGCTTTCTTT. This codes for CASSPTFSEAFF.